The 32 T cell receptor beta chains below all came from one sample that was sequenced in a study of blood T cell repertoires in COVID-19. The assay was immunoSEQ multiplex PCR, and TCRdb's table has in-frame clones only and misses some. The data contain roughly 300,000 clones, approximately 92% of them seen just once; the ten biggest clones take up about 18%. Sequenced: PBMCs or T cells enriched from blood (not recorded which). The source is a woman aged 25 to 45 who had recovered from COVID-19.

The CDR3 DNA follows: TGTGCCAGCAGCTACGGGACGCCCCGAGGAGGGGCCGGGGAGCTGTTTTTT. It yields the protein CASSYGTPRGGAGELFF. This chain connects TRBV11-3 to TRBJ2-2, with D perhaps matching TRBD2 (6 bases). The CDR3 runs to 17 residues. Germline V gene data show CDR1 as SGHNT and CDR2 as YENEEA. Trimming took 4 bases from V and 6 from J, leaving 21 bases between them.

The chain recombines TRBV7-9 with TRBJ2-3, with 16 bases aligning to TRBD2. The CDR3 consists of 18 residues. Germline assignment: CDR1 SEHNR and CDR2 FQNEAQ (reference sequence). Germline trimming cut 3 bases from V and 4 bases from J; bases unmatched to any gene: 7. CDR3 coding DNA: TGTGCCAGCAGCTTGCTGGGACTAGCGGGAGGGCCGCCAGATACGCAGTATTTT. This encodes CASSLLGLAGGPPDTQYF.

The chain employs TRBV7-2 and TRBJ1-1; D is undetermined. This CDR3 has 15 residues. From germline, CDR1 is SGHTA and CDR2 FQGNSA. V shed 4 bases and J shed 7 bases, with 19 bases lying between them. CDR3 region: CASSSRAGFFYEAFF. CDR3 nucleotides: TGTGCCAGCAGCTCAAGAGCGGGATTCTTTTATGAAGCTTTCTTT.

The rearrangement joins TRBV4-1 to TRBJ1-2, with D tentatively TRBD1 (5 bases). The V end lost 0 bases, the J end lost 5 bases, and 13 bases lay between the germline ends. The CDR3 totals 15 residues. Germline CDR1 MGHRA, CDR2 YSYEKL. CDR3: CASSQESREGYGYTF. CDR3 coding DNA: TGCGCCAGCAGCCAAGAGAGCAGGGAAGGTTATGGCTACACCTTC.

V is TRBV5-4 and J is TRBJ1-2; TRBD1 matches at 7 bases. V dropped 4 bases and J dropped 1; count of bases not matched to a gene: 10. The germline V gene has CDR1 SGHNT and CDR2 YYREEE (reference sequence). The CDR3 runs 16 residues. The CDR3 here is CASSPRQGVGNYGYTF. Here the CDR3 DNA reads TGTGCCAGCAGCCCAAGACAGGGCGTGGGTAACTATGGCTACACCTTC.

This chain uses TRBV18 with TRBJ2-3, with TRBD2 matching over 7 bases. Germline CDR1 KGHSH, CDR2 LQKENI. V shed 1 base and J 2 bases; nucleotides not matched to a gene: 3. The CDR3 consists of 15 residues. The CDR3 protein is CASSPRAGVTDTQYF. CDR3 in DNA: TGTGCCAGCTCACCACGGGCGGGAGTCACAGATACGCAGTATTTT.

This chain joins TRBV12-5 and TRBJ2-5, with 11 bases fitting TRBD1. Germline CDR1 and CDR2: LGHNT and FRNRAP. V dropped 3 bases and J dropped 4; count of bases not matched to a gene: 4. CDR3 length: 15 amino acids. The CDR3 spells CASGLGQGARETQYF. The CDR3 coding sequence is TGTGCTAGTGGTTTAGGACAGGGGGCGAGAGAGACCCAGTACTTC.

For the CDR3, the DNA is TGTGCCAGTAGTATGGGACTAGCGGGATCAGATACGCAGTATTTT. It encodes CASSMGLAGSDTQYF. The chain employs TRBV19 and TRBJ2-3, with 13 bases that match TRBD2. This CDR3 comprises 15 residues. Per the germline V gene, CDR1 is LNHDA and CDR2 is SQIVND (reference sequence). V was pared by 3 bases and J by 4 bases, with 1 base of the junction left unmatched.

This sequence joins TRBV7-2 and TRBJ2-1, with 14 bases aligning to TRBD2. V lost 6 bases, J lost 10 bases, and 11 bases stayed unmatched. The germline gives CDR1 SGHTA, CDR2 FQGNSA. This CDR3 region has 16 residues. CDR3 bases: TGTGCCAGCAGACCACCGGGACTAGCGGGAGTTGCAGAGCAGTTCTTC. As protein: CASRPPGLAGVAEQFF.

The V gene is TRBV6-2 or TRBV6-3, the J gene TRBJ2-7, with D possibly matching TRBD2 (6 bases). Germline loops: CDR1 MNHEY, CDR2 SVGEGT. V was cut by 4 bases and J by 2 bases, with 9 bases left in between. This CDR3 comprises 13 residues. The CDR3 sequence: CASSSRTTYEQYF. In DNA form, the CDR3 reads TGTGCCAGCAGTTCCCGGACTACCTACGAGCAGTACTTC.

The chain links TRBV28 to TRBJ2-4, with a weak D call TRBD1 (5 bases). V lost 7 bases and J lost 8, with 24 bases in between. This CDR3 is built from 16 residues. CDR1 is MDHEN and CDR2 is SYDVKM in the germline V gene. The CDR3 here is CASNHLGAAAKDIQYF. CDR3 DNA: TGTGCCAGCAATCATCTAGGGGCCGCAGCCAAGGACATTCAGTACTTC.

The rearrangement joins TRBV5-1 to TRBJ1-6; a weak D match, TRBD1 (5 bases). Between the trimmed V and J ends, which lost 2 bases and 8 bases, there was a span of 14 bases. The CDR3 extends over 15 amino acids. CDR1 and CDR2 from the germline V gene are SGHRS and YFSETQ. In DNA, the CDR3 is TGCGCCAGCAGCTTCGGGGTCGGGGGGGATTCACCCCTCCACTTT. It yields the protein CASSFGVGGDSPLHF.

The CDR3 DNA reads as TGCGCCAGCAGCCAAGGGACAGGACACTACGAGCAGTACTTC. This codes for CASSQGTGHYEQYF. The chain recombines TRBV4-1 with TRBJ2-7; the match to TRBD1 covers 7 bases. The CDR3 is made up of 14 amino acids. J gave up 3 bases and V 1 base, and 3 bases lay outside the gene matches. The germline V gene has CDR1 MGHRA and CDR2 YSYEKL.

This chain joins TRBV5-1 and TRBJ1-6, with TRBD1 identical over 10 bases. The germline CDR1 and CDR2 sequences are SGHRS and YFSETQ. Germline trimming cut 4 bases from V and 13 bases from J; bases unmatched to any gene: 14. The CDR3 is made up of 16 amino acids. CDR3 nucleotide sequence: TGCGCCAGCAGCACCACCGGGGGACAGGGGATTCGGCCCCTCCACTTT. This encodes CASSTTGGQGIRPLHF.

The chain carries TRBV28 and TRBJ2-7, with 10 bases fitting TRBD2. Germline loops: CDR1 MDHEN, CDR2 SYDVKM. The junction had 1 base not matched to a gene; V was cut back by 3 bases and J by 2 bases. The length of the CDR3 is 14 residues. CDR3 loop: CASSFTSGAYEQYF. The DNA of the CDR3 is TGTGCCAGCAGTTTCACTAGCGGGGCCTACGAGCAGTACTTC. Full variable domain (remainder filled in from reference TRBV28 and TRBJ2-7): DVKVTQSSRYLVKRTGEKVFLECVQDMDHENMFWYRQDPGLGLRLIYFSYDVKMKEKGDIPEGYSVSREKKERFSLILESASTNQTSMYLCASSFTSGAYEQYFGPGTRLTVT.

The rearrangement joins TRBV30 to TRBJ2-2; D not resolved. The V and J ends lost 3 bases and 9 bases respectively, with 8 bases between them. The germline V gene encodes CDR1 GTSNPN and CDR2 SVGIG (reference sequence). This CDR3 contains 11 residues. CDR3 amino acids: CAWSHSWELFF. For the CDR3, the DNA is TGTGCCTGGAGCCACTCCTGGGAGCTGTTTTTT.

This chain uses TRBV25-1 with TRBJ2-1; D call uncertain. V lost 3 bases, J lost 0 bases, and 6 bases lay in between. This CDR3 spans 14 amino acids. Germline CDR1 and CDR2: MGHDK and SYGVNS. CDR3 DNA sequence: TGTGCCAGCAGTGAGGTCTACTCCTACAATGAGCAGTTCTTC. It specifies CASSEVYSYNEQFF. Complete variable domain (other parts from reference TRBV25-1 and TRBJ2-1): EADIYQTPRYLVIGTGKKITLECSQTMGHDKMYWYQQDPGMELHLIHYSYGVNSTEKGDLSSESTVSRIRTEHFPLTLESARPSHTSQYLCASSEVYSYNEQFFGPGTRLTVL.

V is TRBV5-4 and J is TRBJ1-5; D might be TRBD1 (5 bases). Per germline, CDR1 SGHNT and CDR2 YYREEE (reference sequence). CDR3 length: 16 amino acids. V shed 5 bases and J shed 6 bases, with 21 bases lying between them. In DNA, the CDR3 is TGTGCCAGCAGACCCGACAGTAGCCCAATGAGTCAGCCCCAGCATTTT. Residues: CASRPDSSPMSQPQHF.

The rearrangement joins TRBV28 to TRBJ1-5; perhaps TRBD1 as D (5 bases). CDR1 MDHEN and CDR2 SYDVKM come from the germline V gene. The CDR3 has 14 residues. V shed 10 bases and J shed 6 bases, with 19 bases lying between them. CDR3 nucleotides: TGTGCCACCGTCCGGTCGGGGGGTTTTCAGCCCCAGCATTTT. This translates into CATVRSGGFQPQHF. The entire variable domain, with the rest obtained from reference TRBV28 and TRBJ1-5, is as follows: DVKVTQSSRYLVKRTGEKVFLECVQDMDHENMFWYRQDPGLGLRLIYFSYDVKMKEKGDIPEGYSVSREKKERFSLILESASTNQTSMYLCATVRSGGFQPQHFGDGTRLSIL.

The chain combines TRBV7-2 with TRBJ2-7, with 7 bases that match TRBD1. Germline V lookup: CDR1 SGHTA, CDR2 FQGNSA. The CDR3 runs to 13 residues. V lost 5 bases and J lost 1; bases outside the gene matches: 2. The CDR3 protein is CASSQTGSYEQYF. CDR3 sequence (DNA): TGTGCCAGCAGCCAGACAGGGTCCTACGAGCAGTACTTC. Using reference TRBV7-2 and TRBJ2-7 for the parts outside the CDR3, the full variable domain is GAGVSQSPSNKVTEKGKDVELRCDPISGHTALYWYRQSLGQGLEFLIYFQGNSAPDKSGLPSDRFSAERTGGSVSTLTIQRTQQEDSAVYLCASSQTGSYEQYFGPGTRLTVT.

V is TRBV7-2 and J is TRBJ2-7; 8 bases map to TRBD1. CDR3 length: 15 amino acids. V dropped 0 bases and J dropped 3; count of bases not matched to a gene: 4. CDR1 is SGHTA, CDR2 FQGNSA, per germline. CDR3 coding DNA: TGTGCCAGCAGCTTAGCGGGACAGGTCATCTACGAGCAGTACTTC. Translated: CASSLAGQVIYEQYF.

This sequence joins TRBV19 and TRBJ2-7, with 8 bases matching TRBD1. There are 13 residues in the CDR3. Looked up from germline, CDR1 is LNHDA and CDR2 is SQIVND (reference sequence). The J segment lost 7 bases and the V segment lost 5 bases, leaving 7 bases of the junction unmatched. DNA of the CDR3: TGTGCCAGTAGTCCCGGCAGGGGGCAGGAGCAGTACTTC. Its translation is CASSPGRGQEQYF.

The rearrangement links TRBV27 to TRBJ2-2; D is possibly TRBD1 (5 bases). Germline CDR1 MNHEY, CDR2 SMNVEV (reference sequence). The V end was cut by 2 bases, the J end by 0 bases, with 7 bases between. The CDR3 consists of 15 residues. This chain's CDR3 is CASSLTGSNTGELFF. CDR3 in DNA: TGTGCCAGCAGTTTAACAGGCTCGAACACCGGGGAGCTGTTTTTT.

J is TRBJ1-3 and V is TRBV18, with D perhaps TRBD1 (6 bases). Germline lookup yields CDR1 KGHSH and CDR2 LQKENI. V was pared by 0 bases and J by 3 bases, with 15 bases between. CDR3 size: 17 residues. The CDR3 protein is CASSPPNQGIVGNTIYF. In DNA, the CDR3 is TGTGCCAGCTCACCACCTAACCAGGGGATTGTTGGAAACACCATATATTTT. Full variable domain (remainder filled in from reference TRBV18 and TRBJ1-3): NAGVMQNPRHLVRRRGQEARLRCSPMKGHSHVYWYRQLPEEGLKFMVYLQKENIIDESGMPKERFSAEFPKEGPSILRIQQVVRGDSAAYFCASSPPNQGIVGNTIYFGEGSWLTVV.

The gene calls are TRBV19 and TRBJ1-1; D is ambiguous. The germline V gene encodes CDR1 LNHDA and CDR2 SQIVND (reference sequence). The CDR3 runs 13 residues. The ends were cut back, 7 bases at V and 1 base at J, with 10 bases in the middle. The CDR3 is CASKTGGNTEAFF. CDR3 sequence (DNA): TGTGCCAGTAAGACGGGAGGGAACACTGAAGCTTTCTTT.

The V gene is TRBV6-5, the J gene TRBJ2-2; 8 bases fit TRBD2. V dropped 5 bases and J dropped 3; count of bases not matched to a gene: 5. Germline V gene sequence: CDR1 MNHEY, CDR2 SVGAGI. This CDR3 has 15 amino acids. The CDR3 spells CASSRRGADTGELFF. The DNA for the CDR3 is TGTGCCAGCAGTCGGCGGGGGGCGGACACCGGGGAGCTGTTTTTT.

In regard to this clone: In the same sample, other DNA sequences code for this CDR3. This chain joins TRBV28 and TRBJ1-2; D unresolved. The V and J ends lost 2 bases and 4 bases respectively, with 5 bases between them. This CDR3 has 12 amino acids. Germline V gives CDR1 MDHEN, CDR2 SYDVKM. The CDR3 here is CASSLSSYGYTF. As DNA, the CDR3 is TGTGCCAGCAGTTTAAGTAGCTATGGCTACACCTTC.

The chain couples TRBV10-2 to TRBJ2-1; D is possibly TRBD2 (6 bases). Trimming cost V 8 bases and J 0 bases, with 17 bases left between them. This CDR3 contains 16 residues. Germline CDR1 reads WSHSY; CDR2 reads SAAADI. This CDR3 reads CASREPIGSSYNEQFF. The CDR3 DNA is TGCGCCAGCCGGGAGCCGATAGGGAGCTCCTACAATGAGCAGTTCTTC.

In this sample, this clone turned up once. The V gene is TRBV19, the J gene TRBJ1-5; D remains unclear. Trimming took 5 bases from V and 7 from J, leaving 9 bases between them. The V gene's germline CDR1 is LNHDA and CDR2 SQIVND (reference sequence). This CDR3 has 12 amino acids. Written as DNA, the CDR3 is TGTGCCAGTAGTCCCTTTTCGCAGCCCCAGCATTTT. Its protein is CASSPFSQPQHF.

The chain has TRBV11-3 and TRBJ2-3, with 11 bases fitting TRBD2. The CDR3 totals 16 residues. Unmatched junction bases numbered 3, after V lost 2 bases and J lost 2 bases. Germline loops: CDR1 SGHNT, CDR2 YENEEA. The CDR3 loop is CASSLLAGGYTDTQYF. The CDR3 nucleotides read TGTGCCAGCAGCTTACTAGCGGGGGGATACACAGATACGCAGTATTTT.

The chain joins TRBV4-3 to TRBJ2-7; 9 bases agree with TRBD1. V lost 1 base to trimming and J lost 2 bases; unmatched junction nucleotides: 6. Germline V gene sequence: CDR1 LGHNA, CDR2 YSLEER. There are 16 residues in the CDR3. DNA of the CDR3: TGCGCCAGCAGCCAAGGTGAATGGACAGGGGCCTACGAGCAGTACTTC. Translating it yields CASSQGEWTGAYEQYF.

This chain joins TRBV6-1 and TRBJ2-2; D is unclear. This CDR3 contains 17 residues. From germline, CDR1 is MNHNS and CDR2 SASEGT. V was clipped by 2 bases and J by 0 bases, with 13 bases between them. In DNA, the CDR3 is TGTGCCAGCAGTGAAACCCGTCAGGCTGCGAACACCGGGGAGCTGTTTTTT. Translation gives CASSETRQAANTGELFF.